The 29 T cell receptor beta chains given below trace back to one sample, sequenced in a study of shared clonotypes between healthy human individuals. Sequenced by immunoSEQ multiplex PCR; TCRdb stores in-frame clones only, minus some. The sample lists about 710,000 clones, 55% to 80% seen once, with about 1.8% in the top ten. Sequenced sample: memory CD4+ T cells sorted from blood. Sample subset: CD45RA-negative fraction. The receptors were gathered from a woman aged 25 to 39 in good health.

This rearrangement joins TRBV11-2 to TRBJ2-5, with 10 bases matching TRBD2. Germline V gene sequence: CDR1 SGHAT, CDR2 FQNNGV. The V and J ends lost 0 bases and 1 base, in that order; junction bases with no gene match: 11. The CDR3 loop spans 19 amino acids. CDR3 residues: CASSLDRASGRLRQETQYF. The CDR3 DNA sequence: TGTGCCAGCAGCTTAGATCGGGCTAGCGGGAGATTACGCCAAGAGACCCAGTACTTC.

The rearrangement joins TRBV4-1 to TRBJ2-5; 13 positions agree with TRBD2. The CDR3 loop spans 17 amino acids. Unmatched junction bases numbered 5, after V lost 0 bases and J lost 4 bases. CDR1 and CDR2 from the germline V gene are MGHRA and YSYEKL. CDR3 in DNA: TGCGCCAGCAGCCAAGACTTGGGACTAGCGGGACTAGAGACCCAGTACTTC. Residues: CASSQDLGLAGLETQYF.

The V call is TRBV9, the J call TRBJ2-7; 8 nucleotides line up with TRBD2. This CDR3 is 14 amino acids long. J gave up 4 bases and V 7 bases, and 10 bases lay outside the gene matches. CDR1 SGDLS and CDR2 YYNGEE come from the germline V gene. The CDR3 DNA reads TGTGCCAGCGCGCTCGCCCGGGAGGGATACGAGCAGTACTTC. The encoded protein is CASALAREGYEQYF.

This clone has ten or more counts. The J gene is TRBJ2-1, the V gene TRBV4-2; D gene unclear. In germline, CDR1 is LGHNA, CDR2 YNFKEQ. The V end was cut by 0 bases, the J end by 0 bases, with 12 bases between. This CDR3 has 17 residues. The CDR3 sequence is CASSQDQAAHSYNEQFF. The DNA for the CDR3 is TGTGCCAGCAGCCAAGATCAGGCGGCCCACTCCTACAATGAGCAGTTCTTC.

V is TRBV4-1 and J is TRBJ2-7, with D possibly TRBD2 on 5 matching bases. V was pared by 1 base and J by 6 bases, with 10 bases between. The CDR3 has 13 residues. CDR1 is MGHRA, CDR2 YSYEKL, per germline. In DNA form, the CDR3 reads TGCGCCAGCAGCCAAGTCCGGGGTACCGAGCAGTACTTC. It codes for CASSQVRGTEQYF.

This clone occurred a few times. The CDR3 DNA sequence: TGTGCCAGCAGCTCCAACCTACTAGCGGGAGTACCAGATACGCAGTATTTT. As protein: CASSSNLLAGVPDTQYF. The V gene is TRBV11-2, the J gene TRBJ2-3, with 11 bases fitting TRBD2. CDR3 length: 17 amino acids. Trimming took 4 bases from V and 4 from J; bases not matched to a gene: 10. Germline V gene data show CDR1 as SGHAT and CDR2 as FQNNGV. Based on the CDR3 plus reference TRBV11-2 and TRBJ2-3, the full variable domain is EAGVAQSPRYKIIEKRQSVAFWCNPISGHATLYWYQQILGQGPKLLIQFQNNGVVDDSQLPKDRFSAERLKGVDSTLKIQPAKLEDSAVYLCASSSNLLAGVPDTQYFGPGTRLTVL.

V usage is TRBV6-6 and J usage is TRBJ2-3; D might be TRBD1 (5 bases). Trimming took off 6 bases at V and 5 bases at J, with 12 bases between the two ends. Per the germline V gene, CDR1 is MNHNY and CDR2 is SVGAGI (reference sequence). This CDR3 has 13 amino acids. In nucleotides, the CDR3 is TGTGCCAGCAGGGAACAGGCCCAAGATACGCAGTATTTT. This codes for CASREQAQDTQYF.

This clone has more than one count but fewer than ten. The rearrangement links TRBV30 to TRBJ2-1, with 9 nucleotides matching TRBD1. The V gene's germline CDR1 is GTSNPN and CDR2 SVGIG (reference sequence). CDR3 size: 13 residues. V was pared by 3 bases and J by 8 bases, with 5 bases of the junction left unmatched. The CDR3 loop is CAWRPGQGDEQFF. As DNA, the CDR3 is TGTGCCTGGAGGCCGGGACAGGGAGATGAGCAGTTCTTC.

The rearrangement uses TRBV30 and TRBJ2-1; D unresolved. V gave up 5 bases and J gave up 3 bases, with 20 bases separating them. The germline CDR1 and CDR2 sequences are GTSNPN and SVGIG (reference sequence). This CDR3 is 16 amino acids long. The CDR3 loop reads CAWEPLQLGNYNEQFF. In DNA, the CDR3 is TGTGCCTGGGAGCCCCTCCAATTGGGGAACTACAATGAGCAGTTCTTC.

The genes are TRBV5-4 and TRBJ1-4, with D tentatively TRBD1 (5 bases). Germline CDR1 reads SGHNT; CDR2 reads YYREEE (reference sequence). Trimming pared 4 bases from V and 2 bases from J, leaving 12 bases between. This CDR3 contains 15 residues. DNA for the CDR3: TGTGCCAGCAGCCCTCAGGGCTCGACTAATGAAAAACTGTTTTTT. It yields the protein CASSPQGSTNEKLFF.

V usage is TRBV10-1 and J usage is TRBJ1-1, with TRBD1 matching 9 bases. Germline values: CDR1 WNHNN, CDR2 SYGVQD (reference sequence). The J segment lost 5 bases and the V segment lost 8 bases, leaving 6 bases of the junction unmatched. There are 13 residues in the CDR3. This CDR3 reads CASGGQGSTEAFF. The CDR3 region has the DNA TGCGCCAGCGGGGGACAGGGTTCAACTGAAGCTTTCTTT.

The chain links TRBV19 to TRBJ1-4, with D possibly TRBD1 on 5 matching bases. CDR3 length: 16 residues. V was trimmed by 7 bases and J by 3 bases, leaving 18 bases between them. The germline gives CDR1 LNHDA, CDR2 SQIVND (reference sequence). CDR3: CASTRWGFRSNEKLFF. The CDR3 DNA reads as TGTGCCAGTACACGCTGGGGGTTTCGTTCTAATGAAAAACTGTTTTTT.

The gene calls are TRBV27 and TRBJ2-7; 7 nucleotides line up with TRBD1. The germline V gene encodes CDR1 MNHEY and CDR2 SMNVEV (reference sequence). CDR3 length: 15 residues. V gave up 2 bases and J gave up 6 bases; unmatched junction bases: 10. The CDR3 sequence: CASSLQGVQAAEQYF. DNA of the CDR3: TGTGCCAGCAGTTTACAGGGGGTGCAGGCTGCCGAGCAGTACTTC.

The chain is built from TRBV5-1 and TRBJ1-1; D unclear. CDR3 size: 15 residues. CDR1 SGHRS and CDR2 YFSETQ come from the germline V gene. Between the trimmed V and J ends, which lost 0 bases and 1 base, there was a span of 10 bases. CDR3: CASSLGPVTNTEAFF. The CDR3 DNA sequence: TGCGCCAGCAGCTTGGGGCCAGTTACGAACACTGAAGCTTTCTTT.

The chain links TRBV5-1 to TRBJ1-4; the match to TRBD1 covers 8 bases. Germline V gene sequence: CDR1 SGHRS, CDR2 YFSETQ. There are 15 residues in the CDR3. V dropped 4 bases and J dropped 5; count of bases not matched to a gene: 7. The CDR3 loop reads CASSTSTGVNEKLFF. The CDR3, as DNA: TGCGCCAGCAGCACCTCGACAGGGGTGAATGAAAAACTGTTTTTT.

The chain couples TRBV7-9 to TRBJ2-3; the match to TRBD2 covers 9 bases. The V gene end was trimmed by 1 base and the J gene end by 3 bases; junction bases not matched to a gene: 5. Germline lookup yields CDR1 SEHNR and CDR2 FQNEAQ (reference sequence). The CDR3 runs 16 residues. As DNA, the CDR3 is TGTGCCAGCAGCTTAGGACTAGCGGTCACGACAGATACGCAGTATTTT. It yields the protein CASSLGLAVTTDTQYF. Drawing the rest from reference TRBV7-9 and TRBJ2-3, the complete variable domain is DTGVSQNPRHKITKRGQNVTFRCDPISEHNRLYWYRQTLGQGPEFLTYFQNEAQLEKSRLLSDRFSAERPKGSFSTLEIQRTEQGDSAMYLCASSLGLAVTTDTQYFGPGTRLTVL.

CDR3 in DNA: TGTGCCAGCAGTTTACAACAGGGAAACATTCAGTACTTC. Translating it yields CASSLQQGNIQYF. The chain is built from TRBV28 and TRBJ2-4; D perhaps matches TRBD1 (6 bases). Germline CDR1 MDHEN, CDR2 SYDVKM. The CDR3 loop spans 13 amino acids. V was pared by 2 bases and J by 6 bases, with 8 bases between.

The rearrangement joins TRBV5-1 to TRBJ2-3; D ambiguous. This CDR3 is built from 14 residues. V was shortened by 6 bases and J by 0 bases, with 11 bases between the two germline ends. The germline CDR1 and CDR2 sequences are SGHRS and YFSETQ. CDR3 sequence reads: CASKSAVSTDTQYF. For the CDR3, the DNA is TGCGCCAGCAAATCTGCGGTGAGCACAGATACGCAGTATTTT.

The chain combines TRBV5-1 with TRBJ2-4; either TRBD1 or TRBD2 may fit D (5 bases each). The germline gives CDR1 SGHRS, CDR2 YFSETQ. The CDR3 runs 15 residues. V was cut by 0 bases and J by 5 bases, with 12 bases left in between. The CDR3 loop is CASSLGDPKQNIQYF. Written as DNA, the CDR3 is TGCGCCAGCAGCTTGGGGGACCCAAAGCAAAACATTCAGTACTTC.

The chain combines TRBV30 with TRBJ2-7; 10 nucleotides agree with TRBD2. This CDR3 has 14 residues. The germline V gene has CDR1 GTSNPN and CDR2 SVGIG (reference sequence). V was clipped by 3 bases and J by 2 bases; unmatched bases: 4. CDR3 DNA: TGTGCCTGGAGGGCTAGCGGGAGAACCTACGAGCAGTACTTC. It translates to CAWRASGRTYEQYF. Combining the CDR3 with reference TRBV30 and TRBJ2-7 gives the whole variable domain SQTIHQWPATLVQPVGSPLSLECTVEGTSNPNLYWYRQAAGRGLQLLFYSVGIGQISSEVPQNLSASRPQDRQFILSSKKLLLSDSGFYLCAWRASGRTYEQYFGPGTRLTVT.

CDR3 sequence: CASSNPRTMTVKSYEQYF. As DNA, the CDR3 is TGTGCCAGCAGCAATCCGAGAACAATGACAGTAAAATCCTACGAGCAGTACTTC. The rearrangement uses TRBV7-9 and TRBJ2-7; a weak D match, TRBD1 (5 bases). Trimming took off 5 bases at V and 1 base at J, with 24 bases between the two ends. CDR1 and CDR2 from the germline V gene are SEHNR and FQNEAQ (reference sequence). This CDR3 is built from 18 residues.

V gene TRBV28 combines with J gene TRBJ2-3; D is undetermined. The ends were cut back, 7 bases at V and 2 bases at J, with 22 bases in the middle. The CDR3 has 17 residues. Germline-derived CDR1 and CDR2 are MDHEN and SYDVKM. The CDR3 nucleotides are TGTGCCAGCACTTCAACGGGCGTCCTACTTACCACAGATACGCAGTATTTT. This gives the protein CASTSTGVLLTTDTQYF.

About this clone: Given a much more abundant clone one base away, this may be a read error. The V and J genes are TRBV7-9 and TRBJ1-1, with D unresolved. V was cut by 3 bases and J by 3 bases, with 5 bases left in between. Germline V gene sequence: CDR1 SEHNR, CDR2 FQNEAQ (reference sequence). The CDR3 spans 12 residues. In DNA form, the CDR3 reads TGTGCCAGCAGCTTGGTGGACACTGAAGCTTTCTTT. It specifies CASSLVDTEAFF.

V and J are TRBV7-9 and TRBJ2-7, with 10 bases aligning to TRBD2. The CDR3 loop spans 15 amino acids. V lost 5 bases, J lost 2 bases, and 6 bases stayed unmatched. Germline V gene sequence: CDR1 SEHNR, CDR2 FQNEAQ (reference sequence). This CDR3 is CASSPAGGQAYEQYF. The CDR3 bases are TGTGCCAGCAGCCCAGCGGGAGGGCAGGCCTACGAGCAGTACTTC.

V gene TRBV2 combines with J gene TRBJ2-3; 7 bases fit TRBD2. Unmatched junction bases numbered 9, after V lost 6 bases and J lost 0 bases. The CDR3 contains 16 residues. Germline assignment: CDR1 SNHLY and CDR2 FYNNEI. In DNA, the CDR3 is TGTGCCAGCAGCGCCCGGGCGGGGGATAGCACAGATACGCAGTATTTT. Translation: CASSARAGDSTDTQYF.

The chain carries TRBV28 and TRBJ2-3; D call uncertain. Deletions cut 4 bases from V and 6 bases from J, with 11 bases between. Germline loops: CDR1 MDHEN, CDR2 SYDVKM. The CDR3 is 13 residues long. CDR3 sequence: CASSSIDPDTQYF. CDR3 nucleotide sequence: TGTGCCAGCAGTTCCATCGACCCCGATACGCAGTATTTT. The entire variable domain, with the rest obtained from reference TRBV28 and TRBJ2-3, is as follows: DVKVTQSSRYLVKRTGEKVFLECVQDMDHENMFWYRQDPGLGLRLIYFSYDVKMKEKGDIPEGYSVSREKKERFSLILESASTNQTSMYLCASSSIDPDTQYFGPGTRLTVL.

The gene calls are TRBV13 and TRBJ1-1; no firm D call. CDR3 length: 15 amino acids. CDR1 and CDR2 (germline): PRHDT, FYEKMQ (reference sequence). V lost 5 bases to trimming and J lost 2 bases, with 15 bases between them. Here the CDR3 reads CASSPIQGSNTEAFF. CDR3 nucleotides: TGTGCCAGCAGCCCAATACAAGGGTCAAACACTGAAGCTTTCTTT.

Comment on this clone: Other DNA sequences in the same sample also yield this CDR3. V is TRBV2 and J is TRBJ1-2, with 8 bases that match TRBD1. The CDR3 runs 13 residues. V lost 5 bases to trimming and J lost 3 bases; unmatched junction nucleotides: 2. In germline, CDR1 is SNHLY, CDR2 FYNNEI. CDR3 loop: CASSQQGDYGYTF. Written as DNA, the CDR3 is TGTGCCAGCAGTCAACAGGGGGACTATGGCTACACCTTC. Using reference TRBV2 and TRBJ1-2 for the parts outside the CDR3, the full variable domain is EPEVTQTPSHQVTQMGQEVILRCVPISNHLYFYWYRQILGQKVEFLVSFYNNEISEKSEIFDDQFSVERPDGSNFTLKIRSTKLEDSAMYFCASSQQGDYGYTFGSGTRLTVV.

The rearrangement joins TRBV27 to TRBJ1-1; no clear D. CDR3 length: 14 residues. In germline, CDR1 is MNHEY, CDR2 SMNVEV (reference sequence). With 5 bases removed from V and 5 bases from J, the gap between germline ends came to 15 bases. CDR3 residues: CASSKGLPWTEAFF. The CDR3, as DNA: TGTGCCAGCAGTAAGGGTCTTCCCTGGACTGAAGCTTTCTTT.